This TCR beta chain originates from a study of blood T cells in healthy people across ages. Study-level findings and limits: When set beside aged donors, long-lived donors presented more naive CD4+ cells and higher diversity. Diversity of TCR beta per million T cells declined in a roughly linear way with age.

From germline, CDR1 is SEHNR and CDR2 FQNEAQ (reference sequence). This CDR3 is built from 16 residues. Deletions cut 5 bases from V and 11 bases from J, with 27 bases between. A J-beta primer mix and a sample-barcoded 5' primer were used in a second PCR of about 7 to 11 cycles. A template-switch adaptor with 12 random nucleotides tagged each cDNA molecule. Every sample gave at least 3 million paired-end reads containing CDR3. TCRdb reanalysed the 5' RACE reads using MiXCR and keeps one entry per CDR3 protein. The sample lists approximately 1.5 million distinct CDR3 sequences, roughly 43% occurring once. Points on this clonotype: The target antigen is unknown.

The receptor's source is a woman aged 18-29 years in good health. The sequenced sample was blood. The V and J genes are TRBV7-9 and TRBJ2-5; D may be TRBD1 (6 bases). The CDR3 coding sequence is TGTGCCAGCAGCCCGTTTACAGGGTCGAATCGGAATGAGCAGTACTTC. Its protein product is CASSPFTGSNRNEQYF.